This T cell receptor (beta chain) was obtained from a study of T cells in Graves' hyperthyroidism and ophthalmopathy. Whole-study results and caveats: Researchers report that a 13 V-J model separated ophthalmopathy from stable hyperthyroidism.

RNA transcripts provided the source from which TCR beta CDR3 regions were amplified. Initially, a first-round RT-PCR of the TCR CDR3 employed the HTBI primer set. TCRdb independently ran MiXCR on the multiplex PCR reads; one entry per CDR3 protein. The profile covers almost 600,000 distinct CDR3 sequences, with approximately 13% appearing a single time and under 7% taken by the ten largest. There are 13 residues in the CDR3. Germline CDR1 GTSNPN, CDR2 SVGIG (reference sequence). As concerns this clonotype: The antigen is undetermined. This sequence may be a read error, since a much larger clone differs from it by one base.

Patients aged 18 to 65 had newly diagnosed hyperthyroidism that had lasted under 2 months. Patients having uncontrolled infection, another autoimmune disease, pregnancy or lactation were not included. The blood sample was taken at first hyperthyroidism diagnosis, before any ophthalmopathy symptoms. This chain uses TRBV30 with TRBJ1-2; D is undetermined. Sequencing was performed on blood. The TCR comes from a woman aged 30 to 39 with Graves' hyperthyroidism that later progressed to Graves' ophthalmopathy. The CDR3 nucleotides read TGTGGCTGGAGTGTACGAGGGAGGTTTGGCTACACCTTC. Its translation: CGWSVRGRFGYTF.